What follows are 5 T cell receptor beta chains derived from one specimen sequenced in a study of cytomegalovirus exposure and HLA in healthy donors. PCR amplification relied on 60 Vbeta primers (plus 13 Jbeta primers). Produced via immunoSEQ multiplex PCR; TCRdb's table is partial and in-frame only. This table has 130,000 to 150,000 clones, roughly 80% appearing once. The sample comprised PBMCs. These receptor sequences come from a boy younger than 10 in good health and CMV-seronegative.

This CDR3 is CASSPPGLVVNEQFF. The CDR3 nucleotides are TGTGCCAGCTCACCTCCGGGACTAGTAGTCAATGAGCAGTTCTTC. This sequence joins TRBV18 and TRBJ2-1; 8 nucleotides match TRBD2. Germline-derived CDR1 and CDR2 are KGHSH and LQKENI. The V gene end was trimmed by 3 bases and the J gene end by 6 bases; junction bases not matched to a gene: 7. The CDR3 is made up of 15 amino acids.

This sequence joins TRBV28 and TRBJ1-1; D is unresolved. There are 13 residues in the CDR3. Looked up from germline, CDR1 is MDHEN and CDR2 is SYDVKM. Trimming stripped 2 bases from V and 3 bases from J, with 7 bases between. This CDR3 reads CASSLVSYTEAFF. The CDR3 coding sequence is TGTGCCAGCAGTTTAGTCAGTTACACTGAAGCTTTCTTT.

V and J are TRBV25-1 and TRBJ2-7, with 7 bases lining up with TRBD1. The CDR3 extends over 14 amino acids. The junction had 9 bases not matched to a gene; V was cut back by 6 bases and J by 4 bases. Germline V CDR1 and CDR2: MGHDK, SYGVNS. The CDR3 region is CASSRQGGLYEQYF. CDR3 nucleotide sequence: TGTGCCAGCAGCAGACAGGGTGGTTTGTACGAGCAGTACTTC.

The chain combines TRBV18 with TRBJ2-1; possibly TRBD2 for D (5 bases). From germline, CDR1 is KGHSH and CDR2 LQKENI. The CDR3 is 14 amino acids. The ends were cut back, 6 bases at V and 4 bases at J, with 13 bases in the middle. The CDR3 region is CASSPWTGYNEQFF. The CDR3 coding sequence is TGTGCCAGCTCCCCATGGACTGGTTACAATGAGCAGTTCTTC.

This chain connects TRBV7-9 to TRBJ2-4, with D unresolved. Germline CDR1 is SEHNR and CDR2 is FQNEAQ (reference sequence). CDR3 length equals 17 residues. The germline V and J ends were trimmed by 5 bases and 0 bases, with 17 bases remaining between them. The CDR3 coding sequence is TGTGCCAGCAGCCCGATACAGAGTTCCGTAGCCAAAAACATTCAGTACTTC. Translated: CASSPIQSSVAKNIQYF.